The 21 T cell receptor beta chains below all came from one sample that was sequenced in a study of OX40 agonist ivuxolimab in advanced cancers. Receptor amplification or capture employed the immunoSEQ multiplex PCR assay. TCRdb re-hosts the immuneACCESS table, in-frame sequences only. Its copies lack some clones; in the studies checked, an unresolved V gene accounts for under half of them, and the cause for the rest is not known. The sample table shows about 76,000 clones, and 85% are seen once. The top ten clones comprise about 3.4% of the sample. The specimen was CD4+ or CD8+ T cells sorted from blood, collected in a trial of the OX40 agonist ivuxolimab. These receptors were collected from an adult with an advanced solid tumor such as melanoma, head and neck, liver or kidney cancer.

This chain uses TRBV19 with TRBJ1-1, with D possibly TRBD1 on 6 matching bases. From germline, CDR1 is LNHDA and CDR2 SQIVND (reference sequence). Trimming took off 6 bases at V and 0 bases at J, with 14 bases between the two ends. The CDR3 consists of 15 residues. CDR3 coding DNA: TGTGCCAGTAGCCGCCGGGGGGGCATGAACACTGAAGCTTTCTTT. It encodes CASSRRGGMNTEAFF.

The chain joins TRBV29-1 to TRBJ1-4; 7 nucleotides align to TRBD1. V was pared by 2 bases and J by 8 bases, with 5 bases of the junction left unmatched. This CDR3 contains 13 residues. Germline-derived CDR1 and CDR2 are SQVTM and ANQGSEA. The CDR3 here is CSVEQGGGEKLFF. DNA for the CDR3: TGCAGCGTTGAACAGGGGGGAGGAGAAAAACTGTTTTTT.

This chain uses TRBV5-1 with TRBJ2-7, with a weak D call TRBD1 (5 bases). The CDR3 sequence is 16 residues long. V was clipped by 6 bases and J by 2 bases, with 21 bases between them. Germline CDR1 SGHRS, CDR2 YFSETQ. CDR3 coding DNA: TGCGCCAGCATGGGGATTGATCCAGGGCCGCCCTACGAGCAGTACTTC. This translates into CASMGIDPGPPYEQYF.

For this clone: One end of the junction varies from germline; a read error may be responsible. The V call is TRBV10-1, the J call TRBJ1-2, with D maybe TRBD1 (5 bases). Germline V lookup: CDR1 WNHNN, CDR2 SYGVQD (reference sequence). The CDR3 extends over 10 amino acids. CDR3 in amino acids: CASGDSGYTF. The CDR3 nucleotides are TGCGCCAGCGGTGACAGCGGCTACACCTTC.

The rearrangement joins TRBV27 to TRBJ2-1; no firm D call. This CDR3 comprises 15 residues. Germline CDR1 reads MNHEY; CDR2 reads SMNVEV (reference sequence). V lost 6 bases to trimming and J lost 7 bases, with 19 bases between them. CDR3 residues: CASRATSRTENEQFF. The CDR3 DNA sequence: TGTGCCAGCAGGGCGACCAGCCGCACCGAGAATGAGCAGTTCTTC.

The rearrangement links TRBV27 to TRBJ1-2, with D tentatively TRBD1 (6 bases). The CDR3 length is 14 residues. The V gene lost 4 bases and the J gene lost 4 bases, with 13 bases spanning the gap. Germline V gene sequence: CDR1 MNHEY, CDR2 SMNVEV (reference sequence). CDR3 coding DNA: TGTGCCAGCAGTTACAGGGTCCTTGGCTATGGCTACACCTTC. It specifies CASSYRVLGYGYTF.

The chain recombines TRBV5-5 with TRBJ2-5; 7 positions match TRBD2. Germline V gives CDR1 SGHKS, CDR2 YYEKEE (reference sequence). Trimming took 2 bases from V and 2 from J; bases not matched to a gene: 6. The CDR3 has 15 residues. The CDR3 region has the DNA TGTGCCAGCAGCTTTGGGGGAGGGAGGCAAGAGACCCAGTACTTC. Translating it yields CASSFGGGRQETQYF.

In DNA, the CDR3 is TGTGCCAGCAGCCCGATGAACGACAGGGGCTACGGGGGCTACACCTTC. Amino acid sequence: CASSPMNDRGYGGYTF. The chain is built from TRBV5-6 and TRBJ1-2; 8 bases fit TRBD1. This CDR3 comprises 16 residues. V gave up 4 bases and J gave up 8 bases; unmatched junction bases: 16. From germline, CDR1 is SGHDT and CDR2 YYEEEE.

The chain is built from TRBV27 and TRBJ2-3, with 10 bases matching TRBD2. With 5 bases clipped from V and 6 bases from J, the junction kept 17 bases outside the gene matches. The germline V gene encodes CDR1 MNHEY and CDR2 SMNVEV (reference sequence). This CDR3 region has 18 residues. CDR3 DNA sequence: TGTGCCAGCAGTATTGGGGACAGCGGGAGGGCAGGTTACGATACGCAGTATTTT. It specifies CASSIGDSGRAGYDTQYF.

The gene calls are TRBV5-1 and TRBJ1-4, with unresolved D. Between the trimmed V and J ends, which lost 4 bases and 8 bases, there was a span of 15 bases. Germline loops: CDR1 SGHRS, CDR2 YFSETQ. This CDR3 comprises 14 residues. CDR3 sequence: CASSPGLGEEKLFF. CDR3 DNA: TGCGCCAGCAGCCCGGGCCTCGGGGAGGAAAAACTGTTTTTT. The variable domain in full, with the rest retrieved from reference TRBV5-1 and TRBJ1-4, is KAGVTQTPRYLIKTRGQQVTLSCSPISGHRSVSWYQQTPGQGLQFLFEYFSETQRNKGNFPGRFSGRQFSNSRSEMNVSTLELGDSALYLCASSPGLGEEKLFFGSGTQLSVL.

CDR3 region: CASSSEGRIVGYTF. In nucleotides, the CDR3 is TGTGCCAGCAGTTCTGAGGGGAGGATAGTGGGCTACACCTTC. The gene calls are TRBV11-3 and TRBJ1-2; perhaps TRBD1 as D (5 bases). This CDR3 has 14 residues. V lost 6 bases and J lost 8, with 19 bases in between. From germline, CDR1 is SGHNT and CDR2 YENEEA.

The CDR3 sequence is CASSIDSPSGSWGSEQFF. The CDR3 DNA is TGTGCCAGTAGTATAGATTCGCCTAGCGGGAGTTGGGGTTCTGAGCAGTTCTTC. The rearrangement joins TRBV19 to TRBJ2-1; 10 nucleotides agree with TRBD2. This CDR3 has 18 amino acids. Germline CDR1 LNHDA, CDR2 SQIVND (reference sequence). V shed 0 bases and J 9 bases; nucleotides not matched to a gene: 14.

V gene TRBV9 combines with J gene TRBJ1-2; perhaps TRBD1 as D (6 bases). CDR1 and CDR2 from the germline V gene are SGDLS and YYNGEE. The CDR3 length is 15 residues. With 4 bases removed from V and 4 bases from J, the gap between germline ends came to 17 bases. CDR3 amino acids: CASSPTKGRGYGYTF. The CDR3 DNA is TGTGCCAGCAGCCCAACGAAAGGCAGGGGCTATGGCTACACCTTC.

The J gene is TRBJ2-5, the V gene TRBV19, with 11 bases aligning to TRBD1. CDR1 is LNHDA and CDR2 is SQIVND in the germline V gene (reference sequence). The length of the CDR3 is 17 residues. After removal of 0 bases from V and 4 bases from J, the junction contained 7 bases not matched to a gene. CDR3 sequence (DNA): TGTGCCAGTAGTATAGATTATAGTGGGACAGGGGGAGAGACCCAGTACTTC. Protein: CASSIDYSGTGGETQYF.

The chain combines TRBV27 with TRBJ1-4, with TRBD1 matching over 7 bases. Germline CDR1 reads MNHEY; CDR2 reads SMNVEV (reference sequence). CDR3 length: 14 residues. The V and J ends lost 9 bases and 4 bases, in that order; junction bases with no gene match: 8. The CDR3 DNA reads TGTGCCAGTAAACCGGGACAGTTTAATGAAAAACTGTTTTTT. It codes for CASKPGQFNEKLFF. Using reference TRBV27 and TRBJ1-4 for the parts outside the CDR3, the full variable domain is EAQVTQNPRYLITVTGKKLTVTCSQNMNHEYMSWYRQDPGLGLRQIYYSMNVEVTDKGDVPEGYKVSRKEKRNFPLILESPSPNQTSLYFCASKPGQFNEKLFFGSGTQLSVL.

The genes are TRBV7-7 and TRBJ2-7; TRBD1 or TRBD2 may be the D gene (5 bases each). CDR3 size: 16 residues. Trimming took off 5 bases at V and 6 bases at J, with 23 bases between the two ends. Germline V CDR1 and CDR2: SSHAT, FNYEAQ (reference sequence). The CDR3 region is CASSPSPIGGTGEQYF. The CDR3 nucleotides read TGTGCCAGCAGCCCTAGTCCCATTGGGGGTACTGGCGAGCAGTACTTC.

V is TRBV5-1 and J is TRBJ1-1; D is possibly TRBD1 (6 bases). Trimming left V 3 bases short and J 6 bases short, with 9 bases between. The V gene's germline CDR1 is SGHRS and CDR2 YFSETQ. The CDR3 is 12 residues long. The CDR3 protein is CASSSTGPEAFF. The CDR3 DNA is TGCGCCAGCAGCTCAACAGGGCCTGAAGCTTTCTTT.

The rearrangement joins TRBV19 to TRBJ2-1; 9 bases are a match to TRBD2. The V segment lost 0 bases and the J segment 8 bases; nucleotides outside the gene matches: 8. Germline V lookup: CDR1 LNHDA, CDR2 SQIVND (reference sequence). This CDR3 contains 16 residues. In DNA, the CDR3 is TGTGCCAGTAGTATAGATAGGGCGGGGGGGAGAGATGAGCAGTTCTTC. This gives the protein CASSIDRAGGRDEQFF.

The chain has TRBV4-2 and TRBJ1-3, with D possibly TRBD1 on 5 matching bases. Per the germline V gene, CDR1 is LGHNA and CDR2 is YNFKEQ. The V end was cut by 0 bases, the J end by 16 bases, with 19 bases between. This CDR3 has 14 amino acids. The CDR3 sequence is CASSQDRGSSKGYF. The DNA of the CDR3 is TGTGCCAGCAGCCAAGATCGCGGTTCGTCGAAGGGGTATTTT.

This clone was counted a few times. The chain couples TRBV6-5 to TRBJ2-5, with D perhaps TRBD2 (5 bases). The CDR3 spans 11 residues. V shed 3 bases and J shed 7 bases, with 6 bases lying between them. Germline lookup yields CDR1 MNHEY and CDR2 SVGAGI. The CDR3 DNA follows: TGTGCCAGCAGTTATCGGGGGACCCAGTACTTC. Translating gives CASSYRGTQYF.

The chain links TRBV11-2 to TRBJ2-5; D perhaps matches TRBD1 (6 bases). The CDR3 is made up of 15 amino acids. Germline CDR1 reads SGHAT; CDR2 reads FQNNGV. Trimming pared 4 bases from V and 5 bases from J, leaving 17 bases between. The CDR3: CASSSTRGFGETQYF. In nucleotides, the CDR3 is TGTGCCAGCAGCTCCACAAGGGGGTTTGGCGAGACCCAGTACTTC.